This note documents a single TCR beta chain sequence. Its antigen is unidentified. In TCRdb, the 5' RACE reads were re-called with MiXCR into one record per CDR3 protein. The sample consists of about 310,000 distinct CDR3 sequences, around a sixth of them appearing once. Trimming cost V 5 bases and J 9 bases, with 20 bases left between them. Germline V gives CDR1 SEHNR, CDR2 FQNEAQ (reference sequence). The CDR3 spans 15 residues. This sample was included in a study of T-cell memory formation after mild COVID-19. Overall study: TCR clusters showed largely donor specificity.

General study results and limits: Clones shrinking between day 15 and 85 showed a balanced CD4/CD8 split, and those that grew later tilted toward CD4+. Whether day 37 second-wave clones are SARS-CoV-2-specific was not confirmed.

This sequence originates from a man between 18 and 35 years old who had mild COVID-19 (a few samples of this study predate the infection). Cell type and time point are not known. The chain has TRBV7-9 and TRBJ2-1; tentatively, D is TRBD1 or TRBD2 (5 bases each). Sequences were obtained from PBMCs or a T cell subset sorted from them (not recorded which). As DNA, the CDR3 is TGTGCCAGCAGCGAAATTCCGGGACGAAGGGGTGAGCAGTTCTTC. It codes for CASSEIPGRRGEQFF.